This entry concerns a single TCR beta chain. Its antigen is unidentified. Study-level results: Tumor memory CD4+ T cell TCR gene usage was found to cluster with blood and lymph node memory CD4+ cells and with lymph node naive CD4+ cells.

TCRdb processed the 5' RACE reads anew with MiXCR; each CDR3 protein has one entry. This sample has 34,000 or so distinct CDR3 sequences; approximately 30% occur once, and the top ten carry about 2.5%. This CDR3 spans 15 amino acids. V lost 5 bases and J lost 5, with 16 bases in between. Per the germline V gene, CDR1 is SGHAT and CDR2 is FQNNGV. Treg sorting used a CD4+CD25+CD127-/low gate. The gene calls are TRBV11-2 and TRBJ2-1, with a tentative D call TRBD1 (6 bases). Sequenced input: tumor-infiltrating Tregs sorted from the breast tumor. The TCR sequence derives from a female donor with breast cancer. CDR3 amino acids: CASSNPSRGDNEQFF. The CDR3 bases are TGTGCCAGCAGCAATCCTAGCAGGGGCGACAATGAGCAGTTCTTC.